The clone carrying this T cell receptor (beta chain) was detected many times. The data are from a study of T-cell reconstitution after alpha-beta-depleted transplantation in children. Molecular barcoding with unique molecular identifiers was used for the TCRbeta library. TCRdb re-called the PCR reads with MiXCR, one entry per CDR3 protein. This sample has some 600,000 distinct CDR3 sequences, with 15% to 20% found just once. With V trimmed by 4 bases and J by 6 bases, 13 bases remained unmatched. The CDR3 totals 17 residues. The germline V gene has CDR1 SGHRS and CDR2 YFSETQ. This receptor was obtained from a human donor who donated a stem cell graft to a child with acute myeloid leukemia. Material: PBMCs from the stem cell graft donor, obtained from the stem cell graft. This chain links TRBV5-1 with TRBJ1-6; 7 bases map to TRBD1. Written as DNA, the CDR3 is TGCGCCAGCAGCCCGACCGGGACAGCAGGAACTAATTCACCCCTCCACTTT. It translates to CASSPTGTAGTNSPLHF.